This T cell receptor (beta chain) originates from a study of CD8 T cells in Susac syndrome. In germline, CDR1 is DFQATT, CDR2 SNEGSKA (reference sequence). This CDR3 spans 15 amino acids. Trimming removed 4 bases from V and 6 bases from J, with 20 bases in between. The RNA, roughly 0.45 to 1 ug, was put through reverse transcription using random hexamers. TCRdb re-analysed the immunoSEQ multiplex PCR reads in MiXCR, keeping a single row per CDR3 protein. There are about 180,000 distinct CDR3 sequences in the sample; 94% occur only once, and 0.12% lies in the top ten. Sample: CD4+ T cells from PBMCs. The TCR comes from a human donor with Susac syndrome. This chain links TRBV20-1 with TRBJ2-3; D perhaps matches TRBD2 (6 bases). The CDR3 region has the DNA TGCAGTGCTAACTCCCCCGGCGGGGCCGTTGATACGCAGTATTTT. Its translation is CSANSPGGAVDTQYF.